These T cell receptor beta chains were read from a single sample in a study of memory CD4+ T cells and cytomegalovirus serostatus. Clones were read by immunoSEQ multiplex PCR, and TCRdb kept only the in-frame ones, dropping some. The sample shows tens of thousands of clones, roughly 80% of them seen only once. Sequencing was carried out using memory CD4+ T cells from blood. These receptors were taken from an adult in good health and CMV-seronegative. Some clones in this sample may be carry-over from other donors' samples. Both conserved end residues are trimmed from each CDR3. Fields, in order: V gene, D gene, CDR3 protein. A D gene is named only where the DNA matches it firmly.

TRBV19 | NA | ASSIPGVDTEAF
TRBV10-3 | TRBD1 | AISRDREGVAQY
TRBV25-1 | NA | ASTPLGGRGYQETQY
TRBV7-2 | NA | ASSLIGAGGLETQY
TRBV6-5 | NA | ASTARLGNQPQH
TRBV2 | NA | ASSVGRGGQPQH
TRBV5-1 | NA | ASSPNEGSNEKLF
TRBV5-6 | NA | ASSLTLSNQPQH
TRBV4-1 | NA | ASSQGGNTQY
TRBV27 | TRBD1 | ASSRIGTVGSSEAF
TRBV6-5 | NA | ASSYSIQGPYGYT
TRBV29-1 | TRBD1 | SVGQTGRTEAF
TRBV5-1 | NA | ASSKNTDMNTEAF
TRBV12-5 | TRBD1 | ASASTGTGVLNNQPQH
TRBV12-2 | NA | ASRLDTLAENNEQF
TRBV4-2 | NA | ASNAQGGTEAF
TRBV5-1 | NA | ASSLGATDTQY
TRBV27 | TRBD1 | ASRRTGVNSYEQY
TRBV2 | NA | ASNREMGDTEAF
TRBV4-1 | NA | ASSHPGPGELF
TRBV18 | NA | ASSPFSGQDTEAF
TRBV11-2 | NA | ASSLEGGAGQY
TRBV7-9 | TRBD1 | ASSFSPTGGTEAF
TRBV11-2 | TRBD1 | ASSIQGAGYT
TRBV5-1 | NA | ASSLVGETNEQY
TRBV6-5 | NA | ASSYSRDGPSYT
TRBV28 | NA | ATTAFNYGYT
TRBV6-1 | TRBD1 | ASSDEGATDTQY
TRBV10-3 | NA | AISGHRDEQY
TRBV6-1 | TRBD1 | ASTQRTGGESGAF
TRBV18 | NA | ASSRDGKNTEAF
TRBV29-1 | NA | SVIRDTSTDTQY
TRBV10-2 | NA | ASSDTVLHYGYT
TRBV7-2 | NA | ASSLKAQANYGYT
TRBV10-1 | NA | ASSAGNDSPLH
TRBV7-2 | NA | ASSLGRASGANVLT
TRBV2 | TRBD2 | ASNPLAGGSYEQY
TRBV5-1 | NA | ASSLVGQKQF
TRBV25-1 | NA | ASSGILQDKNTDTQY
TRBV5-1 | NA | ASSLADNSPLH